This TCR beta chain is from a study of CD4 T cells in relation to SARS-CoV-2 and coronaviruses. The study, taken as a whole, reports: Each donor contributed either pre-pandemic or post-infection samples, not both.

Before the COVID-19 pandemic, during about 2011-2019, CD4+ T cells were taken from unexposed donors. Cryopreserved PBMCs were CD4-enriched, then split into naive and memory cells. This CDR3 has 17 amino acids. The germline gives CDR1 SGHRS, CDR2 YFSETQ. The V segment lost 0 bases and the J segment 4 bases; nucleotides outside the gene matches: 13. Uncultured naive and memory CD4+ T cells supplied DNA for deep TCR-beta sequencing. Profiling relied on immunoSEQ multiplex PCR, and the TCRdb table lists in-frame clones only, not all of them. The sample contains 60,000 or so clones, roughly 93% of which appear only once. A remark on this clone: Its matching antigen is unknown.

V and J are TRBV5-1 and TRBJ2-7; TRBD2 agrees at 7 bases. This receptor was identified in a human donor in good health. Source material: naive CD4+ T cells from PBMCs. This sample's subset: naive CD4+ T cells isolated by negative enrichment. This CDR3 is CASSLGGHGGSVYEQYF. The CDR3 nucleotides are TGCGCCAGCAGCTTGGGGGGCCATGGCGGGAGCGTGTACGAGCAGTACTTC.